The following is a TCR beta chain sequence with its context. Antigen unknown. The data were taken from a study of cytomegalovirus exposure and HLA in healthy donors. Germline CDR1 SEHNR, CDR2 FQNEAQ (reference sequence). The CDR3 is 18 residues long. V lost 4 bases, J lost 8 bases, and 17 bases stayed unmatched. Study-wide findings and caveats: Prediction of most subjects' HLA-A and HLA-B alleles by TCR beta sequences was reportedly accurate. With DRB1 most and HLA-C fewest, TCR association rates differed between HLA loci in a later analysis.

The PCR ran on 60 Vbeta and 13 Jbeta primers. Produced via immunoSEQ multiplex PCR; TCRdb's table is partial and in-frame only. The repertoire holds some 190,000 clones, around 76% seen once, with about 1.6% in the top ten. V and J are TRBV7-9 and TRBJ2-1; TRBD2 matches at 10 bases. The source is a man aged 40-49 years in good health and CMV-seronegative. The sample taken for sequencing was PBMCs. CDR3 sequence (DNA): TGTGCCAGCAGCTCCAGGCCAGGAGCGGGAGGGGGCCTGGATGAGCAGTTCTTC. Its translation is CASSSRPGAGGGLDEQFF. Using reference TRBV7-9 and TRBJ2-1 for the parts outside the CDR3, the full variable domain is DTGVSQNPRHKITKRGQNVTFRCDPISEHNRLYWYRQTLGQGPEFLTYFQNEAQLEKSRLLSDRFSAERPKGSFSTLEIQRTEQGDSAMYLCASSSRPGAGGGLDEQFFGPGTRLTVL.